This is a list of T cell receptor beta chains from one sample in a study of control samples from healthy donors and cancer patients. The data were produced by immunoSEQ multiplex PCR, yet TCRdb's version contains in-frame clones alone and is incomplete. The sample consists of more than 50,000 clones, roughly 95% of them appearing once. Sequenced material: blood. The receptors originated from a woman aged 18-35 years in good health. The CDR3 runs from the conserved cysteine through the conserved F or W. D genes are given only for firm matches. For some rows the clone size is stated as once, few or many, or as a class when expanded; others skip it.

clone size,J gene,D gene,V gene,CDR3 DNA,CDR3 protein
.,TRBJ1-1,.,TRBV15,TGTGCCACCAGCAGAGGGGCGGTGGAGGGAGCTTTCTTT,CATSRGAVEGAFF
.,TRBJ2-2,.,TRBV5-4,TGTGCCAGCAGCCCACCGGGACTGCCCACCGGGGAGCTGTTTTTT,CASSPPGLPTGELFF
.,TRBJ2-5,TRBD2,TRBV24-1,TGTGCCACCAGTGATTTGGCGGGGGGGGTCCAAGAGACCCAGTACTTC,CATSDLAGGVQETQYF
.,TRBJ1-2,TRBD1,TRBV5-5,TGTGCCAGCAGCTTGTGGACAGGGGGAATAAATGGCTACACCTTC,CASSLWTGGINGYTF
.,TRBJ1-3,.,TRBV2,TGTGCCAGCAGTGGGGTAGATGGAAACACCATATATTTT,CASSGVDGNTIYF
.,TRBJ1-4,.,TRBV12-5,TGTGCTAGTGCCTGGACCGCCGGGGAAAAACTGTTTTTT,CASAWTAGEKLFF
.,TRBJ2-5,TRBD2,TRBV3-1/TRBV3-2,TGTGCCAGCAGGCGCCGCGGGGGGGCCCCTGGAGAGACCCAGTACTTC,CASRRRGGAPGETQYF
.,TRBJ2-2,.,TRBV3-1/TRBV3-2,TGTGCCAGCAGCCAAGATGCTAAGTTGGGAATAGGCCGCACCGGGGAGCTGTTTTTT,CASSQDAKLGIGRTGELFF
.,TRBJ2-3,TRBD2,TRBV29-1,TGCAGCGTACCCGATGGGGGGGGAACAGATACGCAGTATTTT,CSVPDGGGTDTQYF
.,TRBJ2-1,TRBD2,TRBV5-5,TGTGCCAGCAGCTTCCGACTAGCGGATAACAATGAGCAGTTCTTC,CASSFRLADNNEQFF
.,TRBJ2-1,TRBD1,TRBV5-4,TGTGCCAGCAGCTACCTGACAGGGTATCATGAGCAGTTCTTC,CASSYLTGYHEQFF
.,TRBJ2-1,TRBD2,TRBV6-5,TGTGCCAGCAATAAACGGGGGGGCTCCTACAATGAGCAGTTCTTC,CASNKRGGSYNEQFF
.,TRBJ1-2,TRBD1,TRBV29-1,TGCAGCACAACGGACAGGGTGGGGAAGGGCTACACCTTC,CSTTDRVGKGYTF
.,TRBJ1-1,.,TRBV29-1,TGCAGCGTTGGCGGTCCTGAAGCTTTCTTT,CSVGGPEAFF
once,TRBJ2-7,TRBD1,TRBV27,TGTGCCAGCAGTAGGTGGGACAGTACCTACGAGCAGTACTTC,CASSRWDSTYEQYF
once,TRBJ2-5,TRBD2,TRBV13,TGTCCCAGCCGCGGAGGACTAGCGGGGGGGCCGGGGCAAGAGACCCAGTACTTC,CPSRGGLAGGPGQETQYF
.,TRBJ1-4,TRBD1,TRBV7-9,TGTGCCAGCAGCTTAGGCACAACAGGGGTGGTTGAAAAACTGTTTTTT,CASSLGTTGVVEKLFF
.,TRBJ1-1,.,TRBV6-2/TRBV6-3,TGTGCCAGCAGTTACTCGGGGGTGACTGAAGCTTTCTTT,CASSYSGVTEAFF
.,TRBJ1-1,.,TRBV27,TGTGCCAGCAGTTTCGGCCCAGGGGTTAACACTGAAGCTTTCTTT,CASSFGPGVNTEAFF